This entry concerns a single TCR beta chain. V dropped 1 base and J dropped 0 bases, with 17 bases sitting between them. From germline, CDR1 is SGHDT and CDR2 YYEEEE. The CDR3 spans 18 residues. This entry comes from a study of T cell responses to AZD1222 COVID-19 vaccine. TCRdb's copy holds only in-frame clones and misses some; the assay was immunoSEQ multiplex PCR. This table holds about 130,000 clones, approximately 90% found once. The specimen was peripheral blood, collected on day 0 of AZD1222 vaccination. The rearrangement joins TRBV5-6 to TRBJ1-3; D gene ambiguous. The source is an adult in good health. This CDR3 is CASSLIGGRPPSGNTIYF. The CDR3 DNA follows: TGTGCCAGCAGCTTGATTGGAGGGCGGCCTCCCTCTGGAAACACCATATATTTT.